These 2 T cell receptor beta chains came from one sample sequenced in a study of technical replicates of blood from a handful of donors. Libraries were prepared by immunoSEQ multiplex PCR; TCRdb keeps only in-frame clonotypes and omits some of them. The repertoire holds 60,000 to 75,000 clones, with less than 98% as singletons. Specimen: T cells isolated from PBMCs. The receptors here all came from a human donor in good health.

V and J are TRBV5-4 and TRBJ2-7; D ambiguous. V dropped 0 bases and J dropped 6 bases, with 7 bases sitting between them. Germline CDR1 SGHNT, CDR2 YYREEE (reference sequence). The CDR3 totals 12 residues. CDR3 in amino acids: CASSLDYLEQYF. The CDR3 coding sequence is TGTGCCAGCAGCTTGGACTATCTCGAGCAGTACTTC.

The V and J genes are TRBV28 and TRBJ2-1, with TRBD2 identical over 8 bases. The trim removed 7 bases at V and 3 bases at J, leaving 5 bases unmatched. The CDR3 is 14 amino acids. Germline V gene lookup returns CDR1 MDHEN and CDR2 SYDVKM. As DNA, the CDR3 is TGTGCCAGCACTACCAGCGGGAGCTACAATGAGCAGTTCTTC. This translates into CASTTSGSYNEQFF.